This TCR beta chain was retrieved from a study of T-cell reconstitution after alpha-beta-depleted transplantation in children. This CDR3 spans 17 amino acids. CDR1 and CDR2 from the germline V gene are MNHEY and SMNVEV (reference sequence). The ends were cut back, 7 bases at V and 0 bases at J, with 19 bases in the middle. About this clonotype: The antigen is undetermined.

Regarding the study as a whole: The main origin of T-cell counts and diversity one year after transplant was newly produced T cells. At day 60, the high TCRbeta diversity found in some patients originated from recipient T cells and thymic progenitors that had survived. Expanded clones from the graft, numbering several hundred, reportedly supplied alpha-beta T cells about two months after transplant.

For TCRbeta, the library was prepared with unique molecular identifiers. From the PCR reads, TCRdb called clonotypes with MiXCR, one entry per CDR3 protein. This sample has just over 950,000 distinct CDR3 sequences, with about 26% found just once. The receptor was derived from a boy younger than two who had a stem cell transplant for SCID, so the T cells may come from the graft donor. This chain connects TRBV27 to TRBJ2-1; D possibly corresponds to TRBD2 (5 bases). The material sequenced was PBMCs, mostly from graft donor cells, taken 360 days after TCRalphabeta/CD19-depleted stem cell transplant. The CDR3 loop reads CASNLGGLEGSYNEQFF. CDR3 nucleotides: TGTGCCAGCAACCTAGGCGGGCTAGAGGGCTCCTACAATGAGCAGTTCTTC.